This T cell receptor beta chain is from a study of human T cells and chemical hapten exposure. Study-wide background: Minor pooled library volume differences mainly drove per-sample TCR yield variation. Findings of the study overall: There was no change with DPC sensitization in TCRs above 1 in 1000 frequency.

The study used a library that attached unique molecular identifiers to individual cDNA molecules. Original data processing: Between about 23,224 and 700,000 TCRs appeared in each sample, and the median stood at about 93,000. In TCRdb, the 5' RACE reads were re-called with MiXCR into one record per CDR3 protein. The V and J calls and clone size are TCRdb's, not the authors'. This table has under 150,000 distinct CDR3 sequences, around 20% appearing once. Blood, whole and unfractionated, served as the source for total RNA extraction. As regards this clonotype: Antigen: not known.

The CDR3 totals 14 residues. V dropped 7 bases and J dropped 5; count of bases not matched to a gene: 7. The chain carries TRBV12-3 or TRBV12-4 and TRBJ1-1; TRBD1 matches 10 bases. The sequence was collected from a human donor in good health. The CDR3 here is CASNRQGAETEAFF. The DNA of the CDR3 is TGTGCCAGCAACAGACAGGGGGCCGAGACTGAAGCTTTCTTT.